These 11 T cell receptor beta chains came from one sample sequenced in a study of T cell clonotyping in hematopoietic cell transplantation. The time point: recipient sample about 28 days before transplant, after cytoreduction. The protocol was immunoSEQ multiplex PCR, while the TCRdb copy is restricted to in-frame clones and leaves out a portion. Of 15,000 to 20,000 clones listed, 60% to 80% are singletons. Sample: peripheral blood mononuclear cells, taken before stem cell transplant. These receptors were collected from a man aged 55 to 70 with acute myeloid leukemia. Some clones in this sample may be carry-over from other donors' samples.

V usage is TRBV5-6 and J usage is TRBJ2-5; TRBD2 is a possible D gene (6 bases). CDR1 SGHDT and CDR2 YYEEEE come from the germline V gene. The CDR3 is made up of 16 amino acids. Trimming cost V 3 bases and J 5 bases, with 20 bases left between them. In DNA, the CDR3 is TGTGCCAGCAGCTGGGGACCCTTCCCTGGGGGGGAGACCCAGTACTTC. Its translation: CASSWGPFPGGETQYF.

The V gene is TRBV5-1, the J gene TRBJ2-7; 8 nucleotides line up with TRBD1. Germline V CDR1 and CDR2: SGHRS, YFSETQ. Trimming removed 6 bases from V and 5 bases from J; junction bases left unmatched: 10. The CDR3 has 14 amino acids. The CDR3 nucleotides read TGCGCCAGCACCCCAGGGACAGGCTTGGACGAGCAGTACTTC. Translating gives CASTPGTGLDEQYF.

The rearrangement uses TRBV10-3 and TRBJ1-6; 9 bases fit TRBD1. Trimming at V came to 4 bases and at J to 9 bases, leaving 4 bases not matched to a gene. The V gene's germline CDR1 is ENHRY and CDR2 SYGVKD. This CDR3 has 14 amino acids. CDR3 region: CAISVGDRASPLHF. For the CDR3, the DNA is TGTGCCATCAGTGTTGGGGACAGGGCTTCACCCCTCCACTTT.

V and J are TRBV7-3 and TRBJ1-6, with D uncertain. Germline V gene sequence: CDR1 SGHTA, CDR2 FQGTGA. The CDR3 loop spans 19 amino acids. Trimming left V 5 bases short and J 0 bases short, with 20 bases between. DNA of the CDR3: TGTGCCAGCAGCCACCAACACGGAACGGGGAGCTCCTATAATTCACCCCTCCACTTT. Translated: CASSHQHGTGSSYNSPLHF.

This clone occurred a few times. V is TRBV7-9 and J is TRBJ2-4, with TRBD1 as a possible D gene (6 bases). The CDR3 extends over 14 amino acids. The germline CDR1 and CDR2 sequences are SEHNR and FQNEAQ (reference sequence). V lost 4 bases to trimming and J lost 0 bases, with 7 bases between them. The CDR3 DNA is TGTGCCAGCAGCTCGACAGGAGCCAAAAACATTCAGTACTTC. Its protein is CASSSTGAKNIQYF.

The V call is TRBV11-3, the J call TRBJ2-7; possibly TRBD1 for D (5 bases). V was cut by 5 bases and J by 2 bases, with 19 bases left in between. The length of the CDR3 is 16 residues. Germline loops: CDR1 SGHNT, CDR2 YENEEA. Here the CDR3 DNA reads TGTGCCAGCAGCCCTAACTCAGGGTACAGGACCTACGAGCAGTACTTC. Protein: CASSPNSGYRTYEQYF.

The chain is built from TRBV19 and TRBJ1-6; the D gene is possibly TRBD1 (5 bases). From germline, CDR1 is LNHDA and CDR2 SQIVND (reference sequence). The CDR3 has 14 residues. V was shortened by 5 bases and J by 10 bases, with 15 bases between the two germline ends. The CDR3: CASSPGQLRSPLHF. CDR3 nucleotide sequence: TGTGCCAGTAGTCCAGGACAATTAAGATCACCCCTCCACTTT. The full variable domain, rest sourced from reference TRBV19 and TRBJ1-6, is DGGITQSPKYLFRKEGQNVTLSCEQNLNHDAMYWYRQDPGQGLRLIYYSQIVNDFQKGDIAEGYSVSREKKESFPLTVTSAQKNPTAFYLCASSPGQLRSPLHFGNGTRLTVT.

This sequence joins TRBV7-6 and TRBJ2-1; possibly TRBD2 for D (7 bases). Germline assignment: CDR1 SGHVS and CDR2 FNYEAQ. V gave up 8 bases and J gave up 6 bases, with 14 bases separating them. This CDR3 region has 13 residues. DNA of the CDR3: TGTGCCAGCGATCCAGGGGAGGGCAATGAGCAGTTCTTC. It yields the protein CASDPGEGNEQFF.

V usage is TRBV29-1 and J usage is TRBJ2-5, with 14 bases identical to TRBD2. J gave up 4 bases and V 5 bases, and 6 bases lay outside the gene matches. The CDR3 is 15 residues long. Germline CDR1 reads SQVTM; CDR2 reads ANQGSEA. The CDR3 region is CSVRLAGGKVETQYF. CDR3 DNA sequence: TGCAGCGTTCGACTAGCGGGGGGGAAAGTAGAGACCCAGTACTTC.

Regarding this clone: Distinct nucleotide sequences in the sample also encode this CDR3. This chain connects TRBV4-1 to TRBJ1-1; D uncertain. The length of the CDR3 is 14 residues. V was pared by 0 bases and J by 2 bases, with 7 bases between. CDR1 is MGHRA and CDR2 is YSYEKL in the germline V gene. The CDR3 DNA sequence: TGCGCCAGCAGCCAAGATGCGGGAAACACTGAAGCTTTCTTT. This codes for CASSQDAGNTEAFF.

This chain joins TRBV28 and TRBJ1-2; 7 nucleotides line up with TRBD1. The CDR3 consists of 16 residues. CDR1 and CDR2 (germline): MDHEN, SYDVKM. Unmatched junction bases numbered 9, after V lost 5 bases and J lost 0 bases. The CDR3 region is CASSGYHRGANYGYTF. The CDR3 region has the DNA TGTGCCAGCAGTGGATACCACAGGGGTGCTAACTATGGCTACACCTTC.